The 31 T cell receptor beta chains reported below all come from one sample, sequenced in a study of graft-versus-host responses after intestinal transplantation. Clones were sequenced by immunoSEQ multiplex PCR, and TCRdb holds only the in-frame ones, with some missing. The repertoire includes 70,000 to 95,000 clones, around 90% of them detected once, and approximately 0.11% sits in the top ten. Their target antigens are unknown. The material sequenced was unstimulated CD4+ T cells sorted from spleen or lymph node cells, taken before intestinal transplant. The receptors shown here come from a human donor who received an intestinal transplant.

The chain carries TRBV11-2 and TRBJ2-2; possible D gene TRBD1, 6 bases. In germline, CDR1 is SGHAT, CDR2 FQNNGV. The V gene lost 5 bases and the J gene lost 13 bases, with 11 bases spanning the gap. CDR3 length equals 11 residues. The CDR3 DNA reads as TGTGCCAGCAGCCCACAGGGTAGGCTGTTTTTT. Its translation: CASSPQGRLFF. The variable domain in full, with the rest retrieved from reference TRBV11-2 and TRBJ2-2, is EAGVAQSPRYKIIEKRQSVAFWCNPISGHATLYWYQQILGQGPKLLIQFQNNGVVDDSQLPKDRFSAERLKGVDSTLKIQPAKLEDSAVYLCASSPQGRLFFGEGSRLTVL.

V and J are TRBV10-1 and TRBJ2-5, with 10 bases identical to TRBD1. This CDR3 region has 17 residues. Germline assignment: CDR1 WNHNN and CDR2 SYGVQD (reference sequence). The V gene end was trimmed by 0 bases and the J gene end by 7 bases; junction bases not matched to a gene: 11. The CDR3 coding sequence is TGCGCCAGCAGTGAGTCGACGTGGGACAGGGGCCTAGGGACCCAGTACTTC. It specifies CASSESTWDRGLGTQYF.

The chain is built from TRBV2 and TRBJ2-7, with a tentative D call TRBD2 (6 bases). Trimming took 4 bases from V and 4 from J, leaving 14 bases between them. The CDR3 has 14 amino acids. Germline-derived CDR1 and CDR2 are SNHLY and FYNNEI. The CDR3 coding sequence is TGTGCCAGCAGTGGGGCGGGGAGAGGATACGAGCAGTACTTC. The encoded protein is CASSGAGRGYEQYF.

The rearrangement uses TRBV5-4 and TRBJ2-7; TRBD2 agrees at 13 bases. Losses at the gene ends were 5 bases for V and 12 bases for J; bases not matched to a gene: 11. The CDR3 runs to 14 residues. Germline loops: CDR1 SGHNT, CDR2 YYREEE (reference sequence). In DNA form, the CDR3 reads TGTGCCAGCAGGGGAGGACTAGCGGGGGAGCGCGTGTACTTC. Its protein is CASRGGLAGERVYF.

The rearrangement uses TRBV6-6 and TRBJ1-1, with TRBD1 as a possible D gene (6 bases). CDR3 length: 11 residues. CDR1 is MNHNY and CDR2 is SVGAGI in the germline V gene (reference sequence). V was trimmed by 7 bases and J by 8 bases, leaving 11 bases between them. This chain's CDR3 is CASKATGEAFF. The CDR3 bases are TGTGCCAGCAAAGCGACAGGCGAAGCTTTCTTT.

The chain's CDR3 is CASSFRNQPQHF. The CDR3 DNA sequence: TGTGCCAGCAGTTTCAGGAATCAGCCCCAGCATTTT. V usage is TRBV27 and J usage is TRBJ1-5; no definite D call. V was trimmed by 3 bases and J by 4 bases, leaving 4 bases between them. The CDR3 runs 12 residues. Germline CDR1 MNHEY, CDR2 SMNVEV (reference sequence).

This sequence joins TRBV5-1 and TRBJ2-7, with TRBD1 matching over 11 bases. Germline V CDR1 and CDR2: SGHRS, YFSETQ. The ends lost 2 bases at V and 7 bases at J; junction bases unmatched: 8. CDR3 length: 15 residues. The CDR3 protein is CASSFTGQGAGEQYF. The CDR3 DNA reads TGCGCCAGCAGCTTCACCGGACAGGGGGCTGGGGAGCAGTACTTC.

The rearrangement joins TRBV19 to TRBJ1-6, with 9 positions matching TRBD1. CDR1 and CDR2 (germline): LNHDA, SQIVND (reference sequence). V dropped 8 bases and J dropped 9; count of bases not matched to a gene: 8. CDR3 length: 14 residues. The CDR3 loop is CASRAGTGSSPLHF. The CDR3 nucleotides read TGTGCCAGTCGAGCCGGGACAGGGAGTTCACCCCTCCACTTT.

The chain uses TRBV7-9 and TRBJ1-2; 10 nucleotides align to TRBD1. The CDR3 covers 16 residues. The germline gives CDR1 SEHNR, CDR2 FQNEAQ (reference sequence). V shed 5 bases and J 0 bases; nucleotides not matched to a gene: 6. In DNA form, the CDR3 reads TGTGCCAGCAGCCCAAGACAGGGGGCCTCTAACTATGGCTACACCTTC. This codes for CASSPRQGASNYGYTF.

The chain carries TRBV5-4 and TRBJ2-5; the match to TRBD1 covers 8 bases. Unmatched junction bases numbered 10, after V lost 5 bases and J lost 1 base. There are 16 residues in the CDR3. CDR1 and CDR2 from the germline V gene are SGHNT and YYREEE (reference sequence). The CDR3 bases are TGTGCCAGCAGTGACCGGGACAGGAGATTCCAAGAGACCCAGTACTTC. This sequence encodes CASSDRDRRFQETQYF.

The rearrangement joins TRBV15 to TRBJ2-5; 8 bases fit TRBD2. In germline, CDR1 is LNHNV, CDR2 YYDKDF (reference sequence). This CDR3 comprises 13 residues. V trimming: 8 bases; J trimming: 6 bases; junction bases outside the gene matches: 8. The DNA of the CDR3 is TGTGCCACCCGGGGGGGTATTATGAAGACCCAGTACTTC. Amino acids: CATRGGIMKTQYF.

CDR3 sequence (DNA): TGTGCCAGCAGTCGGGGAGGGTACGAGCAGTACTTC. Amino acid sequence: CASSRGGYEQYF. The rearrangement joins TRBV6-5 to TRBJ2-5; TRBD2 matches at 7 bases. The J call may be incorrect, as the DNA end agrees better with TRBJ2-7. This CDR3 contains 12 residues. In germline, CDR1 is MNHEY, CDR2 SVGAGI.

The rearrangement uses TRBV29-1 and TRBJ1-1, with no clear D. The V and J ends lost 8 bases and 4 bases respectively, with 11 bases between them. The germline V gene has CDR1 SQVTM and CDR2 ANQGSEA. The CDR3 is 11 amino acids. CDR3 sequence: CSSRGITEAFF. Written as DNA, the CDR3 is TGCAGCTCCCGAGGGATCACTGAAGCTTTCTTT.

The rearrangement joins TRBV5-1 to TRBJ2-5; 7 positions agree with TRBD1. With 4 bases clipped from V and 3 bases from J, the junction kept 3 bases outside the gene matches. CDR3 length: 13 amino acids. Germline CDR1 is SGHRS and CDR2 is YFSETQ. CDR3 DNA sequence: TGCGCCAGCAGCACCGGGACAGAAGAGACCCAGTACTTC. Amino acids: CASSTGTEETQYF.

This clone came up once. The chain combines TRBV27 with TRBJ2-7; D gene uncertain. Germline CDR1 and CDR2: MNHEY and SMNVEV (reference sequence). The V and J ends lost 6 bases and 1 base respectively, with 13 bases between them. The CDR3 length is 14 residues. The CDR3 sequence: CASSPRAWSYEQYF. The CDR3 coding sequence is TGTGCCAGCAGCCCTCGAGCGTGGTCCTACGAGCAGTACTTC.

The rearrangement uses TRBV5-1 and TRBJ2-2, with D possibly being TRBD1 (5 bases). V lost 4 bases to trimming and J lost 5 bases, with 18 bases between them. This CDR3 region has 16 residues. The V gene's germline CDR1 is SGHRS and CDR2 YFSETQ. For the CDR3, the DNA is TGCGCCAGCAGCCCCACGGTAGGGGTGGAGACCGGGGAGCTGTTTTTT. Translating gives CASSPTVGVETGELFF.

The V call is TRBV18, the J call TRBJ2-5, with 10 bases matching TRBD2. V was clipped by 4 bases and J by 5 bases; unmatched bases: 7. CDR3 length: 15 residues. Germline CDR1 is KGHSH and CDR2 is LQKENI. CDR3 sequence: CASSQAGGPFETQYF. For the CDR3, the DNA is TGTGCCAGCTCACAAGCGGGGGGGCCTTTTGAGACCCAGTACTTC.

This chain links TRBV2 with TRBJ1-5; 8 nucleotides align to TRBD1. Looked up from germline, CDR1 is SNHLY and CDR2 is FYNNEI. The CDR3 is 14 residues long. J gave up 7 bases and V 3 bases, and 5 bases lay outside the gene matches. CDR3 bases: TGTGCCAGCAGTGATGTGCAGGGGGCCCAGCCCCAGCATTTT. Translating gives CASSDVQGAQPQHF.

The rearrangement links TRBV5-4 to TRBJ2-3; TRBD1 matches at 7 bases. Trimming cost V 4 bases and J 0 bases; bases outside gene matches: 11. CDR1 is SGHNT, CDR2 YYREEE, per germline (reference sequence). The CDR3 runs to 17 residues. The CDR3 spells CASSPARTGPSTDTQYF. The CDR3 bases are TGTGCCAGCAGCCCCGCCCGGACAGGACCTAGCACAGATACGCAGTATTTT. The complete variable domain, with remaining parts taken from reference TRBV5-4 and TRBJ2-3, reads ETGVTQSPTHLIKTRGQQVTLRCSSQSGHNTVSWYQQALGQGPQFIFQYYREEENGRGNFPPRFSGLQFPNYSSELNVNALELDDSALYLCASSPARTGPSTDTQYFGPGTRLTVL.

The chain uses TRBV10-3 and TRBJ2-5; 7 bases are shared with TRBD2. Germline V lookup: CDR1 ENHRY, CDR2 SYGVKD. The CDR3 is 14 amino acids. The DNA of the CDR3 is TGTGCTATCGCCCCTAGCGGCCTCCAAGAGACCCAGTACTTC. It is translated as CAIAPSGLQETQYF.

V usage is TRBV6-1 and J usage is TRBJ2-7; 8 positions match TRBD1. The CDR3 is 12 residues long. Germline V gives CDR1 MNHNS, CDR2 SASEGT. Unmatched junction bases numbered 1, after V lost 6 bases and J lost 3 bases. The DNA of the CDR3 is TGTGCCAGCAGGGACAGGGACTACGAGCAGTACTTC. Protein sequence: CASRDRDYEQYF.

Notes on this clone: Its ends do not fully match the called genes, so a read error is possible. The CDR3 loop reads CASSLRGLGETQYF. The DNA of the CDR3 is TGTGCTAGCAGCTTGCGGGGGCTGGGAGAGACCCAGTACTTC. The chain is built from TRBV7-7 and TRBJ2-5; a possible D gene is TRBD2 (7 bases). CDR1 SSHAT and CDR2 FNYEAQ come from the germline V gene (reference sequence). This CDR3 has 14 residues.

This chain links TRBV5-1 with TRBJ2-5, with 12 bases lining up with TRBD2. The germline gives CDR1 SGHRS, CDR2 YFSETQ. There are 17 residues in the CDR3. V trimming: 6 bases; J trimming: 5 bases; junction bases outside the gene matches: 14. The CDR3 bases are TGCGCCAGCACCTGGGGGCTGCTAGCGGGGGGGCCTGAGACCCAGTACTTC. This gives the protein CASTWGLLAGGPETQYF.

This rearrangement joins TRBV19 to TRBJ2-7; perhaps TRBD1 as D (5 bases). This CDR3 contains 15 residues. Germline V CDR1 and CDR2: LNHDA, SQIVND (reference sequence). V was pared by 6 bases and J by 1 base, with 16 bases between. The CDR3 sequence: CASRDTRSLSYEQYF. The CDR3 DNA is TGTGCCAGTAGGGACACCCGTTCTTTGTCCTACGAGCAGTACTTC.

The chain employs TRBV7-9 and TRBJ1-3; D unclear. V lost 9 bases and J lost 2, with 11 bases in between. Germline CDR1 reads SEHNR; CDR2 reads FQNEAQ (reference sequence). The CDR3 covers 13 residues. The CDR3: CARGPATGNTIYF. CDR3 nucleotides: TGTGCCAGGGGCCCGGCGACTGGAAACACCATATATTTT.

The chain has TRBV19 and TRBJ1-2, with D possibly being TRBD1 (6 bases). The CDR3 runs 13 residues. Germline V gene sequence: CDR1 LNHDA, CDR2 SQIVND (reference sequence). V was trimmed by 6 bases and J by 5 bases, leaving 13 bases between them. CDR3 residues: CASRDTGLYGYTF. For the CDR3, the DNA is TGTGCCAGTAGGGATACAGGGTTATATGGCTACACCTTC.

The chain links TRBV5-6 to TRBJ1-2, with 10 bases that match TRBD1. Germline V gene data show CDR1 as SGHDT and CDR2 as YYEEEE. This CDR3 region has 16 residues. Germline trimming cut 3 bases from V and 8 bases from J; bases unmatched to any gene: 13. The CDR3 region has the DNA TGTGCCAGCAGCTGGAACATGGGGACAGGGGTATTCGGCTACACCTTC. Protein product: CASSWNMGTGVFGYTF.

The chain couples TRBV11-2 to TRBJ1-3; D gene ambiguous. This CDR3 spans 14 amino acids. With 1 base removed from V and 4 bases from J, the gap between germline ends came to 8 bases. CDR1 and CDR2 from the germline V gene are SGHAT and FQNNGV. The CDR3 DNA follows: TGTGCCAGCAGCTTAGGGGCCTCCGGAAACACCATATATTTT. It specifies CASSLGASGNTIYF.

This clone showed up just a few times. This chain links TRBV5-6 with TRBJ2-7; no definite D call. The CDR3 has 15 residues. V lost 4 bases and J 2 bases, leaving 16 bases between the germline ends. In germline, CDR1 is SGHDT, CDR2 YYEEEE. This chain's CDR3 is CASSARRDFAYEQYF. The CDR3 DNA reads as TGTGCCAGCAGCGCGCGGAGAGATTTCGCCTACGAGCAGTACTTC.

J is TRBJ1-2 and V is TRBV6-1, with TRBD1 identical over 7 bases. V was pared by 6 bases and J by 4 bases, with 5 bases of the junction left unmatched. Per the germline V gene, CDR1 is MNHNS and CDR2 is SASEGT. This CDR3 comprises 13 residues. CDR3 coding DNA: TGTGCCAGCAGCACCGACAGGGCCTATGGCTACACCTTC. It specifies CASSTDRAYGYTF.

The V gene is TRBV5-1, the J gene TRBJ2-2; 8 bases match TRBD1. In germline, CDR1 is SGHRS, CDR2 YFSETQ. This CDR3 comprises 16 residues. The trim removed 0 bases at V and 4 bases at J, leaving 5 bases unmatched. CDR3 nucleotide sequence: TGCGCCAGCAGCTTGGAAGGGACAGGAGGCACCGGGGAGCTGTTTTTT. Protein: CASSLEGTGGTGELFF. Full variable domain (missing parts from reference TRBV5-1 and TRBJ2-2): KAGVTQTPRYLIKTRGQQVTLSCSPISGHRSVSWYQQTPGQGLQFLFEYFSETQRNKGNFPGRFSGRQFSNSRSEMNVSTLELGDSALYLCASSLEGTGGTGELFFGEGSRLTVL.